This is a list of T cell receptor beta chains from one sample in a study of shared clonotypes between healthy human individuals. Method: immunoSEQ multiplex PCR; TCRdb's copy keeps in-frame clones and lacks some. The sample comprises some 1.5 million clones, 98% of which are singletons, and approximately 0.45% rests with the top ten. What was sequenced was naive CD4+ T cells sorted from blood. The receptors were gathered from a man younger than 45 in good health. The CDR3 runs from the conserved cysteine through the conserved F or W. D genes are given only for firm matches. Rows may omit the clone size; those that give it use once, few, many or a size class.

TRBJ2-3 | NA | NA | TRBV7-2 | TGTGCCAGCAGCACACAAGTCCTAGCATCGGATACGCAGTATTTT | CASSTQVLASDTQYF
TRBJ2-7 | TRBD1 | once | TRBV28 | TGTGCCAGCCTCCCATGGGCAAGGACAGGGAGGTACGAGCAGTACTTC | CASLPWARTGRYEQYF
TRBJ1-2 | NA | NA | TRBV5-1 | TGCGCCAGCAGCTTGGTGCCAGAAACTAACTATGGCTACACCTTC | CASSLVPETNYGYTF
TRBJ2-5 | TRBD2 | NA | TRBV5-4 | TGTGCCAGCAGCTTGGAACCCGGGACTAGTATTCGGAACCAAGAGACCCAGTACTTC | CASSLEPGTSIRNQETQYF
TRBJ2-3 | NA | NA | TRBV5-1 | TGCGCCAGCAGCGGGCCTAGCACAGATACGCAGTATTTT | CASSGPSTDTQYF
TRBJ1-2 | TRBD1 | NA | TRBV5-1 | TGCGCCAGCAGCTTGGACAGGGGCACGGTGACGGGCACCTTC | CASSLDRGTVTGTF
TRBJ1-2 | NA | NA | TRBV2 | TGTGCCAGCAGTGAGGAGCCCTATGGCTACACCTTC | CASSEEPYGYTF
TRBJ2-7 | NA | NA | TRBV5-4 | TGTGCCAGCAGCCCTGGGTTGCGGGTCGAGCAGTACTTC | CASSPGLRVEQYF
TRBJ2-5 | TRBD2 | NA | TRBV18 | TGTGCCAGCTCACCATTGACTAGCGGACTTCAAGAGACCCAGTACTTC | CASSPLTSGLQETQYF
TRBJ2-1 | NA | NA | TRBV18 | TGTGCCAGCTCTAATTTACACTCCTACAATGAGCAGTTCTTC | CASSNLHSYNEQFF
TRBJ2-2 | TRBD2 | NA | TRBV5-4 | TGTGCCAGCAGCCCTCGGGGGGGGTACACCGGGGAGCTGTTTTTT | CASSPRGGYTGELFF
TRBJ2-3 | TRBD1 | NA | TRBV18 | TGTGCCAGCTCACCACTCGGACAGGGGGCCCCAGATACGCAGTATTTT | CASSPLGQGAPDTQYF
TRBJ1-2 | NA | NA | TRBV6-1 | TGTGCCAGCTACCAACTGCGCGGGCGTGGTGGCTACACCTTC | CASYQLRGRGGYTF
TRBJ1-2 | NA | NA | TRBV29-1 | TGCAGCGCCGACAGGCTCGCTAACTATGGCTACACCTTC | CSADRLANYGYTF
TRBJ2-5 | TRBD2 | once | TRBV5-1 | TGCGCCAGCAGCTTGGGTCCGGGAGGGCTCGAGACCCAGTACTTC | CASSLGPGGLETQYF
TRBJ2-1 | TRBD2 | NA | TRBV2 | TGTGCCAGCAGTGAACTAGCGGGAGACAATGAGCAGTTCTTC | CASSELAGDNEQFF
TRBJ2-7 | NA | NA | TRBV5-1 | TGCGCCAGCAGCCCTACGACAGGACCCTACGAGCAGTACTTC | CASSPTTGPYEQYF
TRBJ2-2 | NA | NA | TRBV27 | TGTGCCAGCAGTCCTTGGACGGGCGGTAACACCGGGGAGCTGTTTTTT | CASSPWTGGNTGELFF
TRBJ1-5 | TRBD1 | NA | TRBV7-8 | TGTGCCAGCAGCTTAGCAAGGACAGGTAGCAATCAGCCCCAGCATTTT | CASSLARTGSNQPQHF
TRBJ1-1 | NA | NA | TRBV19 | TGTGCCAGTTTCGGGGCCTCTGAAGCTTTCTTT | CASFGASEAFF
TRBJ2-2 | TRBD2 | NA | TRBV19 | TGTGCCAGTAGTATGAGCGGGAGGAGGACCGGGGAGCTGTTTTTT | CASSMSGRRTGELFF
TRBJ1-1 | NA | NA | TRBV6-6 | TGTGCCAGCAGTCCACGGACCGCGAGGAACACTGAAGCTTTCTTT | CASSPRTARNTEAFF
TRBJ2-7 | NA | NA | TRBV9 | TGTGCCAGCAGCGTAGGGAACATACCCTACGAGCAGTACTTC | CASSVGNIPYEQYF
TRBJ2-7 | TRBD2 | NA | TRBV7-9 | TGTGCCAGCAGCTTAATGGGGGAGGGTTCCTACGAGCAGTACTTC | CASSLMGEGSYEQYF
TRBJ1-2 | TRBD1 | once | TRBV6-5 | TGTGCCAGCAGTTACGCGGGGACAGGGGGCGCGGGTGGCTACACCTTC | CASSYAGTGGAGGYTF
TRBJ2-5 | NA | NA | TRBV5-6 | TGTGCCAGCAGCCCGACAGCCCCCCGGGAGACCCAGTACTTC | CASSPTAPRETQYF
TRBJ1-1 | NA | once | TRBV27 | TGTGCCACCAAAAGTCGGCAGGGAAACACTGAAGCTTTCTTT | CATKSRQGNTEAFF
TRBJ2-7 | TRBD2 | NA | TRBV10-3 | TGTGCCATCACCAGCGGGAGCTCCTACGAGCAGTACTTC | CAITSGSSYEQYF
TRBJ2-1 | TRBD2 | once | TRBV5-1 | TGCGCCAGCCACCTGGGGGGGAGTAGGAGGTCCTACAATGAGCAGTTCTTC | CASHLGGSRRSYNEQFF
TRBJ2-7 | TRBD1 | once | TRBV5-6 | TGTGCCAGCAGCTGGTCCAGGGGGTACGAGCAGTACTTC | CASSWSRGYEQYF
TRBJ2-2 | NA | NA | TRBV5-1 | TGCGCCAGCAGCTTGCTTCCAGGAGGGGAGCTGTTTTTT | CASSLLPGGELFF
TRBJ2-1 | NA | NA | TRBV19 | TGTGCCAGTAGCCTTTACCTCCGGGGGAACAATGAGCAGTTCTTC | CASSLYLRGNNEQFF
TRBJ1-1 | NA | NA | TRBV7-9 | TGTGCCAGCAGTTCAGTAGGCCCCGACGGGAACACTGAAGCTTTCTTT | CASSSVGPDGNTEAFF
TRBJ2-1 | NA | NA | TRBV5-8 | TGTGCCAGCAGCCTCCTCGACAGCCCCGACTCCTACAATGAGCAGTTCTTC | CASSLLDSPDSYNEQFF
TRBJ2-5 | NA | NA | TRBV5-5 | TGTGCCAGCAGCTTGGTTGGGGGGCCGGAGACCCAGTACTTC | CASSLVGGPETQYF
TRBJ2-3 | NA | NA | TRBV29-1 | TGCAGCGTGAGATCGGGCAGTCAAACTCCAGATACGCAGTATTTT | CSVRSGSQTPDTQYF
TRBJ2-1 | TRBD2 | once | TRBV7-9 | TGTGCCAGCAGCTTTCCTAGCGGGACGTGGGTAGGTGAGCAGTTCTTC | CASSFPSGTWVGEQFF